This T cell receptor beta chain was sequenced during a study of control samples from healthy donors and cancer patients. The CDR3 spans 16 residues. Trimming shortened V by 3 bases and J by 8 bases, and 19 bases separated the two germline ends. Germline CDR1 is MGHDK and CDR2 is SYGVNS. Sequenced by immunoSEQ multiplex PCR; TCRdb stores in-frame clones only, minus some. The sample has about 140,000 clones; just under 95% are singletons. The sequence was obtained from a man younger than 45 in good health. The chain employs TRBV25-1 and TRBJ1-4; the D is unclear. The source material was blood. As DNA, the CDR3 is TGTGCCAGCAGTGAGGGAACTACGTCGGGGAGGGAAAAACTGTTTTTT. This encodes CASSEGTTSGREKLFF.